These 5 T cell receptor beta chains originate from one sample sequenced in a study of blood T cells in healthy people across ages. Together with a sample-barcoded 5' primer, a J-beta primer mix was included in a second PCR lasting about 6 to 11 cycles. TCRdb called the 5' RACE reads again in MiXCR, with one record for every CDR3 protein. The table lists about 970,000 distinct CDR3 sequences, roughly 51% of them singletons. Material: blood. Source of these receptors: a woman aged 60-75 years in good health.

The CDR3 bases are TGTGCCAGCAGGTCAGAACAGCGCCCCGGGGGAAATGAGCAGTTCTTC. Amino acids: CASRSEQRPGGNEQFF. This chain joins TRBV3-1 and TRBJ2-1; weak D call: TRBD2 (6 bases). The CDR3 has 16 residues. Germline lookup yields CDR1 LGHDT and CDR2 YNNKEL (reference sequence). V shed 6 bases and J shed 7 bases, with 22 bases lying between them.

The chain links TRBV5-6 to TRBJ2-1, with D tentatively TRBD2 (5 bases). With 4 bases removed from V and 5 bases from J, the gap between germline ends came to 10 bases. CDR1 is SGHDT, CDR2 YYEEEE, per germline. The CDR3 covers 13 residues. The CDR3 reads CASSADYDNEQFF. Written as DNA, the CDR3 is TGTGCCAGCAGCGCCGACTACGACAATGAGCAGTTCTTC.

This sequence joins TRBV3-1 and TRBJ2-7; 11 bases align to TRBD2. V lost 4 bases and J lost 3; bases outside the gene matches: 11. The CDR3 length is 17 residues. Germline values: CDR1 LGHDT, CDR2 YNNKEL (reference sequence). The CDR3 loop is CASSLSSGRALLYEQYF. CDR3 nucleotide sequence: TGTGCCAGCAGCCTGAGTAGCGGGAGGGCCCTTCTCTACGAGCAGTACTTC.

Comment on this clonotype: One end of the junction fails to match germline, which may point to a read error. The chain joins TRBV20-1 to TRBJ2-3; D might be TRBD2 (5 bases). Germline values: CDR1 DFQATT, CDR2 SNEGSKA (reference sequence). CDR3 length: 13 residues. CDR3 region: CSARPASRDTQYF. The CDR3 DNA reads as TGCAGTGCTAGGCCAGCTAGCAGAGATACGCAGTATTTT.

V usage is TRBV20-1 and J usage is TRBJ1-1; 7 bases agree with TRBD1. Trimming removed 2 bases from V and 4 bases from J; junction bases left unmatched: 7. This CDR3 is 14 amino acids long. CDR1 and CDR2 (germline): DFQATT, SNEGSKA (reference sequence). The DNA of the CDR3 is TGCAGTGCTAGATCACAGGGGAAGGTCACTGAAGCTTTCTTT. Its translation is CSARSQGKVTEAFF.